This TCR beta chain was sequenced during a study of blood T cell repertoires in COVID-19. Turning to the study itself: Some COVID-19 samples were acute and others convalescent; all came from the United States, Italy and Spain.

Participant ages covered about 18 to 89 years across 24 US areas. What the recovered Cohort 3 donors had was two negative PCRs, clearance, or symptom resolution. There are 11 residues in the CDR3. The germline V gene encodes CDR1 DFQATT and CDR2 SNEGSKA (reference sequence). V was shortened by 3 bases and J by 5 bases, with 6 bases between the two germline ends. TCRdb keeps only in-frame clones here, not all; method: immunoSEQ multiplex PCR. The table lists fewer than 200,000 clones, under 85% of them singletons. The clonotype was recovered from a middle-aged man who had recovered from COVID-19. Sequenced: PBMCs or T cells enriched from blood (not recorded which). This chain links TRBV20-1 with TRBJ2-3, with D unresolved. CDR3: CSASILDTQYF. CDR3 bases: TGCAGTGCTAGTATCTTAGATACGCAGTATTTT.